This paragraph reports one T cell receptor beta chain. What it binds is not known. Per germline, CDR1 SGDLS and CDR2 YYNGEE. The CDR3 has 15 residues. V lost 4 bases and J lost 2, with 15 bases in between. Generation of TCR beta libraries employed quantitative 5'-RACE incorporating molecular barcodes. TCRdb reprocessed the 5' RACE reads via MiXCR and lists one record per CDR3 protein. The repertoire includes some 400,000 distinct CDR3 sequences, approximately 20% of them detected once, and about 17% sits in the top ten. This record comes from a study of CD8 T cells in ankylosing spondylitis. The study, taken as a whole, reports: Disease-linked clones were found to be CD8+ and relatively rare in peripheral blood. Among TCR beta sequences, a motif of under ten highly homologous variants appeared characteristic of ankylosing spondylitis blood.

The chain links TRBV9 to TRBJ2-5, with unresolved D. Sequencing input: blood, either unsorted or a sorted T cell fraction (not recorded which). The sequence derives from a male donor with ankylosing spondylitis. The CDR3 nucleotides are TGTGCCAGCAGCAACTCTGCGGTAATTCAAGAGACCCAGTACTTC. Protein sequence: CASSNSAVIQETQYF.